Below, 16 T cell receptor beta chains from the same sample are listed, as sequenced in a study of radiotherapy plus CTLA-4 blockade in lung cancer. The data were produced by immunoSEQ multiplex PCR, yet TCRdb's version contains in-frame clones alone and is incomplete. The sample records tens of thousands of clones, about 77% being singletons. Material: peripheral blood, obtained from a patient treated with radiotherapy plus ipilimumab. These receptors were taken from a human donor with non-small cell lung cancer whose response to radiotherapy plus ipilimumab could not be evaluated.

The chain's CDR3 is CASSLGQGARWYF. Here the CDR3 DNA reads TGTGCCAGCAGTTTAGGGCAGGGGGCGCGGTGGTACTTC. The rearrangement joins TRBV28 to TRBJ2-7; TRBD1 aligns across 8 bases. CDR1 is MDHEN, CDR2 SYDVKM, per germline. With V trimmed by 2 bases and J by 12 bases, 9 bases remained unmatched. The CDR3 consists of 13 residues.

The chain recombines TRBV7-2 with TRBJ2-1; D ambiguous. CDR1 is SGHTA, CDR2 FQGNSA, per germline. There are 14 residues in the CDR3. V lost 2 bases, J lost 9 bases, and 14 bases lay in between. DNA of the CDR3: TGTGCCAGCAGCTTAAATCTAGGTTCTAGTGAGCAGTTCTTC. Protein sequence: CASSLNLGSSEQFF.

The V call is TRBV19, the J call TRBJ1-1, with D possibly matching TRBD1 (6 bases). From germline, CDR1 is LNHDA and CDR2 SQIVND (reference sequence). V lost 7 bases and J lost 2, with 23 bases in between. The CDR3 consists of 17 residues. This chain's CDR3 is CASTSLPGQGGNTEAFF. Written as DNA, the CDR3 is TGTGCCAGTACCTCCCTCCCGGGGCAAGGGGGAAACACTGAAGCTTTCTTT.

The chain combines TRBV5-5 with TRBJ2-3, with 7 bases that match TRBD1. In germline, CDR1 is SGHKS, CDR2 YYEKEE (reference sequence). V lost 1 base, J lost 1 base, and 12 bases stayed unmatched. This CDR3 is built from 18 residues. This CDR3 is CASSLNGQAFGRTDTQYF. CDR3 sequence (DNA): TGTGCCAGCAGCTTGAACGGACAGGCCTTCGGCCGCACAGATACGCAGTATTTT.

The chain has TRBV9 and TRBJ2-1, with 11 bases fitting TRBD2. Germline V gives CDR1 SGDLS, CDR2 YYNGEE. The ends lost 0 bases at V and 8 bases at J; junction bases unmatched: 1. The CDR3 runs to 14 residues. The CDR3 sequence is CASSVVAGGHEQFF. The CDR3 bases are TGTGCCAGCAGCGTAGTAGCGGGAGGGCATGAGCAGTTCTTC.

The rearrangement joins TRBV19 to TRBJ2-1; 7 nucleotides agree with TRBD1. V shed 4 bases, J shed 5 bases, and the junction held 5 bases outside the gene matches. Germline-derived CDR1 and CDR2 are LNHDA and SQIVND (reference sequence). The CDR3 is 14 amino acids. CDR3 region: CASSTSTGNNEQFF. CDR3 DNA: TGTGCCAGTAGTACCTCGACAGGGAACAATGAGCAGTTCTTC.

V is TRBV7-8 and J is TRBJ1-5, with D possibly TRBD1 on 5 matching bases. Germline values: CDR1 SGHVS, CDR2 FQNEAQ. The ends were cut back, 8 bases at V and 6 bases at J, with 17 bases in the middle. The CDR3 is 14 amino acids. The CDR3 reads CASGGEAGAQPQHF. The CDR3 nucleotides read TGTGCCAGCGGGGGGGAAGCGGGAGCTCAGCCCCAGCATTTT.

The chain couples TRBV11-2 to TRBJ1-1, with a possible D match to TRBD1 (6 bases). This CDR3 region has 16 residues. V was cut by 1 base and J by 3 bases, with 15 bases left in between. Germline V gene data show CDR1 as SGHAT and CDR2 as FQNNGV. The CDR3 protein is CASSLGRQGSDTEAFF. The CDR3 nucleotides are TGTGCCAGCAGCTTAGGGAGGCAGGGGTCGGACACTGAAGCTTTCTTT. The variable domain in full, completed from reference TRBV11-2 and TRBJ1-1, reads EAGVAQSPRYKIIEKRQSVAFWCNPISGHATLYWYQQILGQGPKLLIQFQNNGVVDDSQLPKDRFSAERLKGVDSTLKIQPAKLEDSAVYLCASSLGRQGSDTEAFFGQGTRLTVV.

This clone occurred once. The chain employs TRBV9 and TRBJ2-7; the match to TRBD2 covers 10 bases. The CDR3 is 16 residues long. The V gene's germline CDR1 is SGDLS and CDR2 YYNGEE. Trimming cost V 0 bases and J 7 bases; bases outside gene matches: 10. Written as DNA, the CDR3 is TGTGCCAGCAGCGTAGACCCAGCGGGAGGGCCAAGTGAGCAGTACTTC. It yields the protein CASSVDPAGGPSEQYF.

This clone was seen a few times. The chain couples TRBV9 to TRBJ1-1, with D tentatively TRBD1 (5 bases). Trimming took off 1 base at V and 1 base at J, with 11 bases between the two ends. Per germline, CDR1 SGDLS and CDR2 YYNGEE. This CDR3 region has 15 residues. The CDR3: CASSVPTARNTEAFF. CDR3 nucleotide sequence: TGTGCCAGCAGCGTACCGACAGCAAGGAACACTGAAGCTTTCTTT.

The CDR3 loop is CASSDVGLTSSYEQYF. The CDR3 nucleotides are TGTGCCAGCAGTGACGTAGGACTAACGAGCTCCTACGAGCAGTACTTC. The chain has TRBV6-1 and TRBJ2-7; possibly TRBD2 for D (6 bases). This CDR3 spans 16 amino acids. Trimming removed 3 bases from V and 0 bases from J, with 15 bases in between. CDR1 and CDR2 from the germline V gene are MNHNS and SASEGT.

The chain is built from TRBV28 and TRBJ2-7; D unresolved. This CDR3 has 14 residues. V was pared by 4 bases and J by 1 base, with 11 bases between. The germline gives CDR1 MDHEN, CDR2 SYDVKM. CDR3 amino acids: CASSSLAASYEQYF. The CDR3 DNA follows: TGTGCCAGCAGTTCTTTGGCGGCGTCCTACGAGCAGTACTTC.

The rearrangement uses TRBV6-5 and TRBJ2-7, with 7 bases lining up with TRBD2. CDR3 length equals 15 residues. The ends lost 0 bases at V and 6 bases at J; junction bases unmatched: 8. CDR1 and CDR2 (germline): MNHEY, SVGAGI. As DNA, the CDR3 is TGTGCCAGCAGTTACTCCGGGAGGATGGGGTCCGAGCAGTACTTC. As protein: CASSYSGRMGSEQYF.

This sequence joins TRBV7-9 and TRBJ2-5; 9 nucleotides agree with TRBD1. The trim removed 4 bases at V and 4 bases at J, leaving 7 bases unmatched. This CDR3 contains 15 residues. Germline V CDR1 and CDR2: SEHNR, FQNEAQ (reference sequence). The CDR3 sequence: CASSSWTGAGETQYF. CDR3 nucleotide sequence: TGTGCCAGCAGCTCCTGGACAGGGGCCGGAGAGACCCAGTACTTC.

CDR3 DNA sequence: TGTGCCAGCAGCAAAGGGGGCATTTCGACAGATACGCAGTATTTT. Its protein is CASSKGGISTDTQYF. V usage is TRBV28 and J usage is TRBJ2-3; 7 bases agree with TRBD1. From germline, CDR1 is MDHEN and CDR2 SYDVKM. Trimming cost V 6 bases and J 3 bases; bases outside gene matches: 9. CDR3 length equals 15 residues.

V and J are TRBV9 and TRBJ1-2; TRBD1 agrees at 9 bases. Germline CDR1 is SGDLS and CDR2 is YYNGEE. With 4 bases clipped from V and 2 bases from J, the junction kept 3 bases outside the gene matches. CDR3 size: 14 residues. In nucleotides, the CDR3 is TGTGCCAGCAGCTACGGACAGGGGAACTATGGCTACACCTTC. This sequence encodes CASSYGQGNYGYTF. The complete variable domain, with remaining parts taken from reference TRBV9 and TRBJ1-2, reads DSGVTQTPKHLITATGQRVTLRCSPRSGDLSVYWYQQSLDQGLQFLIQYYNGEERAKGNILERFSAQQFPDLHSELNLSSLELGDSALYFCASSYGQGNYGYTFGSGTRLTVV.